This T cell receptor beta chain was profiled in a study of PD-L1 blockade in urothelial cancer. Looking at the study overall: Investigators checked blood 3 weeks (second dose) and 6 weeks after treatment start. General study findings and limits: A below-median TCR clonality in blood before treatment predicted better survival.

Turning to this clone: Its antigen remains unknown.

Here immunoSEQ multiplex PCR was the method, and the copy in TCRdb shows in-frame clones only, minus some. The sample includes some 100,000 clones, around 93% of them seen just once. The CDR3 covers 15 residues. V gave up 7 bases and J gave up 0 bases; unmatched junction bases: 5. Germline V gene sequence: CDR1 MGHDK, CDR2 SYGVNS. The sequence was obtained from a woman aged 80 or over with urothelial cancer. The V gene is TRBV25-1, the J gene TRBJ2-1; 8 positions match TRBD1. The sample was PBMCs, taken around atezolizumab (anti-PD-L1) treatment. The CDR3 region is CASTPDRGSYNEQFF. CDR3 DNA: TGTGCCAGCACCCCAGACAGGGGCTCCTACAATGAGCAGTTCTTC.